This T cell receptor beta chain was sequenced in a study of T cell responses to AZD1222 COVID-19 vaccine (dated by TCRdb to about 2021). At the level of the whole study: TCR sequencing covered some 240 trial participants: 200 to 220 given two doses of AZD1222 and some 25 given two doses of MenACWY control vaccine. Trial participants were enrolled into age subgroups of 18-55, 56-69 and 70-plus years, which contained around 140, 26 and 57 TCR-sequenced participants, respectively.

A single count supports this clone. The specificity of this receptor is unknown. Per-base quality was not reported, and no clone a single base away is much larger than it. The CDR3 regions of human TCRbeta chains were analyzed by immunosequencing. Per the original workflow: Repertoire TCRs were checked for matches against a reference library of SARS-CoV-2-specific TCRs that had been generated using the MIRA antigen-specificity platform. Breadth was defined as the fraction of unique TCRs that were SARS-CoV-2-associated. Depth was defined as the fraction of total T cells that were SARS-CoV-2-associated. Using the MIRA data, every spike-specific TCR was mapped to the spike region that the TCR reacted to and assigned to either a CD4 or a CD8 class. Log10-transformed breadth and depth values were compared by one-way ANOVA with Sidak's multiple comparisons tests. Drawn from immuneACCESS, this table holds only the in-frame rearrangements with V and J called that TCRdb kept. Clones are partly lost; checked studies trace under half to an unresolved V gene and leave the rest unexplained. V, J and clone size were drawn from that table, and D and trimming were deduced from the DNA. Here the sample has some 150,000 clones; roughly nine tenths occur a single time. The leading ten clones occupy roughly 3.3% of the sample.

Results and caveats for the whole study, not just this receptor: Reportedly, close to half of the unique spike-specific TCRs recognized epitopes lying outside the regions that are mutated in the B.1.351 and B.1.1.7 variants. The whole spike protein was spanned by vaccine-associated CD4 TCRs, and dominant responses were seen in regions 160-218 and 743-854. Because no day 14 peak-response samples were available, the repertoires could be characterized only after the peak T cell response. Conclusions about previously exposed vaccinees were limited because only six or seven AZD1222 recipients were SARS-CoV-2 seropositive at baseline. After two AZD1222 doses, spike-specific TCR breadth and depth were significantly higher than at day 0 and than in MenACWY recipients. The 56-69-year group was small, and its depth increase did not reach significance, likely because of low power. Most participants were white British and females outnumbered males, and the authors suggested that clonal diversity may have been underestimated.

The meaning of the sample's time point label: about 28 days (+/-7) after the second vaccine dose. AZD1222 recipients whose second dose came at about 4 weeks and those whose second dose came at about 12 weeks were combined into one group, since spike-specific TCR depth and breadth did not differ between the two schedules. Samples from vaccinated people were obtained from the UK trials COV001 and COV002, which included a single-blind randomized controlled phase 2/3 trial of AZD1222 (ChAdOx1 nCoV-19) in healthy adults. For TCRbeta chain sequencing, PBMC samples were collected from trial participants at day 0 and at day 28 after the second dose. Sequencing used peripheral blood, obtained 28 days after the second AZD1222 dose. This TCR derives from an adult who received the AZD1222 COVID-19 vaccine.

The DNA sequence is as follows: TGTGCCATCAGGGGGACAGGGACGCCCTATGGCTACACCTTC. This translates into CAIRGTGTPYGYTF. The sequence is built from TRBV10-3 and TRBJ1-2, with 9 central nucleotides matching TRBD1. Sequences ENHRY (CDR1) and SYGVKD (CDR2) are obtained from the germline V gene. The CDR3 measures 14 amino acids from cysteine to phenylalanine. The DNA shown is the 42-base CDR3, in frame from base 1. Clipping removes 6 bases from V and 4 bases from J, with 6 as the unmatched junction base count.